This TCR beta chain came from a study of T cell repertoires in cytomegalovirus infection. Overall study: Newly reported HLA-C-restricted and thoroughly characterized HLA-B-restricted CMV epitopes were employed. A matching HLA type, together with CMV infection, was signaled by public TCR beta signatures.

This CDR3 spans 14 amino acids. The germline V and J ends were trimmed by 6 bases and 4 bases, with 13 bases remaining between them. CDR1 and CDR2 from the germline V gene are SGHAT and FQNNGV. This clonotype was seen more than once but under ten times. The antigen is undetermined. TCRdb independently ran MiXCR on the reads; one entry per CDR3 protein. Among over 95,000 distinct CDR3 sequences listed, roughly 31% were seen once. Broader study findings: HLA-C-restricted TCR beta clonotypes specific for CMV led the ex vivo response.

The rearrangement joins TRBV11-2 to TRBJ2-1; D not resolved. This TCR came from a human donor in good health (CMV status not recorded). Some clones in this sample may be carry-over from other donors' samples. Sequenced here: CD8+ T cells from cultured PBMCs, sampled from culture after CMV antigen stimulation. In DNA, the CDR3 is TGTGCCAGCAGAGGAGCGAACGAGTACAATGAGCAGTTCTTC. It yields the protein CASRGANEYNEQFF.